This T cell receptor (beta chain) originates from a study of blood T cell repertoires in COVID-19. Study information: Both acute and convalescent COVID-19 samples were obtained from the United States, Italy and Spain.

Clones were read by immunoSEQ multiplex PCR, and TCRdb kept only the in-frame ones, dropping some. The sample shows about 97,000 clones, more than 75% of them seen only once. Trimming removed 6 bases from V and 3 bases from J, with 12 bases in between. Per germline, CDR1 KGHSH and CDR2 LQKENI. This CDR3 is 13 amino acids long. Sample: peripheral blood. The receptor was isolated from a human donor in a cohort sampled during active COVID-19. The V gene is TRBV18, the J gene TRBJ2-7, with a possible D match to TRBD2 (6 bases). The CDR3 sequence: CASSASENYEQYF. The CDR3 DNA sequence: TGTGCCAGCTCCGCTAGCGAGAACTACGAGCAGTACTTC.